A selection of T cell receptor beta chains follows, all from one sample in a study of cytomegalovirus exposure and HLA in healthy donors. Here immunoSEQ multiplex PCR was the method, and the copy in TCRdb shows in-frame clones only, minus some. The sample contains about 300,000 clones, 85% to 90% of which appear only once. Source material: PBMCs. All receptors come from a woman between 18 and 29 years old in good health and CMV-seronegative. The CDR3 runs from the conserved cysteine through the conserved F or W. A D gene is named only where the DNA matches it firmly. Expanded clones are given a class, and other clones once, few, many or no size at all.

size: -
D: TRBD2
V: TRBV7-2
J: TRBJ2-7
CDR3: CASSLMAGDYEQYF
DNA: TGTGCCAGCAGCTTAATGGCGGGGGACTACGAGCAGTACTTC

size: once
D: -
V: TRBV28
J: TRBJ2-6
CDR3: CASSFGPINSGANVLTF
DNA: TGTGCCAGCAGTTTTGGGCCGATTAACTCTGGGGCCAACGTCCTGACTTTC

size: -
D: -
V: TRBV7-3
J: TRBJ1-1
CDR3: CASSLDRDTEAFF
DNA: TGTGCCAGCAGCTTGGACAGAGACACTGAAGCTTTCTTT

size: -
D: -
V: TRBV7-2
J: TRBJ2-7
CDR3: CASSSQGPQYF
DNA: TGTGCCAGCAGCTCACAGGGTCCGCAGTACTTC

size: -
D: TRBD2
V: TRBV4-3
J: TRBJ2-3
CDR3: CASSQDRAGGITDTQYF
DNA: TGCGCCAGCAGCCAAGATAGGGCGGGAGGGATCACAGATACGCAGTATTTT

size: -
D: -
V: TRBV11-1
J: TRBJ1-2
CDR3: CASSPTQGTLNYGYTF
DNA: TGTGCCAGCAGCCCCACCCAGGGAACACTCAACTATGGCTACACCTTC

size: -
D: -
V: TRBV28
J: TRBJ2-7
CDR3: CASSLGGGYTYEQYF
DNA: TGTGCCAGCAGCCTCGGGGGAGGTTATACCTACGAGCAGTACTTC

size: once
D: TRBD2
V: TRBV27
J: TRBJ2-7
CDR3: CASSPRRGGPYEQYF
DNA: TGTGCCAGCAGTCCCCGACGGGGGGGCCCCTACGAGCAGTACTTC

size: -
D: TRBD1
V: TRBV11-1
J: TRBJ2-5
CDR3: CASSLGQGAETQYF
DNA: TGTGCCAGCAGCTTAGGACAGGGAGCAGAGACCCAGTACTTC

size: -
D: -
V: TRBV28
J: TRBJ1-5
CDR3: CASSFGTLNQPQHF
DNA: TGTGCCAGCAGTTTCGGTACCCTAAATCAGCCCCAGCATTTT

size: -
D: -
V: TRBV5-1
J: TRBJ2-2
CDR3: CASSSGYGNTGELFF
DNA: TGCGCCAGCAGTTCAGGGTACGGGAACACCGGGGAGCTGTTTTTT

size: -
D: TRBD1
V: TRBV7-8
J: TRBJ1-2
CDR3: CASSLRETGGSPSYGYTF
DNA: TGTGCCAGCAGCTTAAGAGAGACAGGGGGGTCTCCCTCCTATGGCTACACCTTC

size: -
D: TRBD1
V: TRBV28
J: TRBJ1-5
CDR3: CASSFIQGAGVEPQHF
DNA: TGTGCCAGCAGTTTTATTCAGGGGGCCGGGGTGGAGCCCCAGCATTTT

size: -
D: -
V: TRBV7-2
J: TRBJ1-2
CDR3: CASSLGVANYGYTF
DNA: TGTGCCAGCAGCTTAGGCGTTGCTAACTATGGCTACACCTTC

size: -
D: TRBD1
V: TRBV7-2
J: TRBJ2-7
CDR3: CASSLLDRGYEQYF
DNA: TGTGCCAGCAGCCTTCTAGACAGGGGCTACGAGCAGTACTTC

size: -
D: TRBD1
V: TRBV6-1
J: TRBJ2-7
CDR3: CASTLGQGTLDEQYF
DNA: TGTGCCAGCACTTTGGGACAGGGGACTCTCGACGAGCAGTACTTC

size: -
D: -
V: TRBV9
J: TRBJ1-3
CDR3: CASSPGSLGTIYF
DNA: TGTGCCAGCAGCCCGGGGTCATTGGGCACCATATATTTT

size: -
D: -
V: TRBV6-6
J: TRBJ2-4
CDR3: CASRPSWLEPKNIQYF
DNA: TGTGCCAGCAGACCCAGCTGGTTGGAGCCCAAAAACATTCAGTACTTC

size: -
D: -
V: TRBV5-4
J: TRBJ2-3
CDR3: CASSLLGSSIDTQYF
DNA: TGTGCCAGCAGCCTGCTAGGGAGTTCAATAGATACGCAGTATTTT

size: -
D: TRBD1
V: TRBV4-3
J: TRBJ2-7
CDR3: CASSPRTGSYEQYF
DNA: TGCGCCAGCAGCCCGCGGACAGGCTCCTACGAGCAGTACTTC

size: once
D: -
V: TRBV5-1
J: TRBJ1-1
CDR3: CASSPWLEGKNTEAFF
DNA: TGCGCCAGCAGCCCCTGGCTAGAGGGAAAGAACACTGAAGCTTTCTTT

size: -
D: -
V: TRBV11-2
J: TRBJ2-7
CDR3: CASSLAWSSYEQYF
DNA: TGTGCCAGCAGCTTAGCGTGGAGCTCCTACGAGCAGTACTTC

size: -
D: -
V: TRBV9
J: TRBJ1-5
CDR3: CASSVGPEGNQPQHF
DNA: TGTGCCAGCAGCGTAGGTCCCGAGGGCAATCAGCCCCAGCATTTT

size: -
D: -
V: TRBV15
J: TRBJ1-2
CDR3: CATRSAQIAQNYGYTF
DNA: TGTGCCACCAGATCAGCGCAAATAGCCCAGAACTATGGCTACACCTTC

size: -
D: TRBD2
V: TRBV27
J: TRBJ2-7
CDR3: CASSALKGLAGENEQYF
DNA: TGTGCCAGCAGTGCGCTGAAGGGACTAGCGGGAGAAAACGAGCAGTACTTC